This T cell receptor (beta chain) was identified during a study of early T cells in non-severe SARS-CoV-2 infection listed by TCRdb under 2021. A note on the overall study: Because TCR sequencing relied on bulk RNA taken from unsorted whole blood, pairing of alpha and beta chains was not possible. General findings and caveats noted by the study authors: VDJdb matching was skewed toward anti-spike CD8 responses, so virus-specific expansions were likely underestimated and private and CD4 specificities were missed.

V loses 3 bases, J loses 8 bases, and the germline ends lie 14 bases apart. The CDR3 runs 14 residues from the cysteine to the phenylalanine. Only the CDR3 DNA is retained, 42 bases long and in frame from the first base. CDR1 and CDR2 were assigned from the germline V gene as SGHAT and FQNNGV. A case-control design nested within a healthcare worker cohort in London, UK, was used, with weekly nasopharyngeal swab PCR tests and blood sampling performed. Healthcare workers were recruited between 23 and 31 March 2020, during the week of the UK lockdown, and were followed weekly for up to roughly 15 weeks. The library relied on 5' RACE. These reads were obtained on a NextSeq 500. To correct for sequencing error and PCR bias, the TCR library protocol tagged individual cDNA molecules with unique molecular identifiers. Both TCR alpha and beta chains were sequenced, and tight co-correlation was observed between alpha and beta sequence abundances in each sample. Per the source publication's procedure: Decombinator V4 was used to annotate TCR sequences for V gene, J gene and CDR3. TCRs were defined as expanded if a significant change between any two time points was detected under a Poisson model with p below 0.0001. TCR abundances were normalised to the total number of TCRs sequenced per sample and were expressed as counts per million. TRAV1-2 paired with TRAJ12, TRAJ20 or TRAJ33 defined MAIT TCRs, while TRAV10 paired with TRAJ18 defined iNKT TCRs. A search of VDJdb, accessed on 1 November 2021, was run for TCRs annotated to CMV, EBV and SARS-CoV-2, with TCRs annotated for multiple antigens excluded. The public reads were reprocessed in TCRdb via fastp at Q25 and MiXCR, keeping in-frame beta chains. Duplicate CDR3 protein sequences are folded into a single record with the most common DNA and genes. The V and J calls were determined by TCRdb, not by the authors. The sample table contains 65,000 to 75,000 distinct CDR3 sequences; only one count was recorded for approximately 10% of them. The ten largest clones add up to roughly 3.8% of the sample.

This clonotype has a count of ten or more. Its antigen remains unidentified. It has no much larger one-base neighbor in the sample; base qualities were not kept. Sequenced sample: whole blood. The receptor chain draws on TRBV11-2 and TRBJ2-1; the best D guess is TRBD1, with 5 bases matching. This receptor was obtained from an adult who was a healthcare worker with PCR-confirmed SARS-CoV-2 infection or an uninfected control (not recorded which). CDR3 region: CASSFSRRVDEQFF. The DNA reads as follows: TGTGCCAGCAGCTTCTCCCGCAGGGTGGATGAGCAGTTCTTC.